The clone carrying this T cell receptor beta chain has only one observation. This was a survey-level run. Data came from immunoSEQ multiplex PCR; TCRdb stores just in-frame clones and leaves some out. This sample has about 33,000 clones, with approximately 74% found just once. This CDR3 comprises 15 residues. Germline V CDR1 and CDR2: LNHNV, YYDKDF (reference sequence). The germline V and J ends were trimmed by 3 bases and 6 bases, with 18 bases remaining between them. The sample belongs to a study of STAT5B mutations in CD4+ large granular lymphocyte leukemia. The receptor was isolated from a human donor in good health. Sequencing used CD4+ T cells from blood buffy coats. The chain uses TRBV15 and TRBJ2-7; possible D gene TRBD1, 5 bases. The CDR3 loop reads CATSRGPVAQFEQYF. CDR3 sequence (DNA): TGTGCCACCAGCAGGGGGCCTGTGGCGCAATTCGAGCAGTACTTC. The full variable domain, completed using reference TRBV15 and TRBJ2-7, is DAMVIQNPRYQVTQFGKPVTLSCSQTLNHNVMYWYQQKSSQAPKLLFHYYDKDFNNEADTPDNFQSRRPNTSFCFLDIRSPGLGDTAMYLCATSRGPVAQFEQYFGPGTRLTVT.